These T cell receptor beta chains were read from a single sample in a study of shared clonotypes between healthy human individuals. The data were produced by immunoSEQ multiplex PCR, yet TCRdb's version contains in-frame clones alone and is incomplete. The table records about 800,000 clones, 96% of them present only once. Specimen: naive CD8+ T cells sorted from blood. These receptors all stem from a man aged 25-45 years in good health. The CDR3 runs from the conserved cysteine through the conserved F or W. Fields, in order: CDR3 DNA, CDR3 protein, clone size, J gene, D gene, V gene. The D gene is left open where the match is weak. Rows may omit the clone size; those that give it use once, few, many or a size class.

TGTGCCACCCATTCAGGGAGCGGCACTGAAGCTTTCTTT CATHSGSGTEAFF NA TRBJ1-1 NA TRBV7-9
TGTGCCAGCAGCTTAGTCGAGGCTTTCTTT CASSLVEAFF NA TRBJ1-1 NA TRBV7-9
TGTGCCAGCAGTTTAGTCCGGCGGCACGCCTACGAGCAGTACTTC CASSLVRRHAYEQYF NA TRBJ2-7 NA TRBV28
TGTGCCAGCTCGCCGACTACAGGGAGCGCCGGGGAGCTGTTTTTT CASSPTTGSAGELFF NA TRBJ2-2 NA TRBV18
TGTGCCACCTCGGATGGGGGGACTCACAATCCCAATGAGCAGTTCTTC CATSDGGTHNPNEQFF NA TRBJ2-1 NA TRBV25-1
TGTGCCACCAGCAGGCCGGGGGGGGGCGCCTACAATGAGCAGTTCTTC CATSRPGGGAYNEQFF NA TRBJ2-1 TRBD2 TRBV15
TGTGCCAGCAGCTTACGTCCAGGGTCCCACGAGCAGTACTTC CASSLRPGSHEQYF NA TRBJ2-7 NA TRBV7-6
TGTGCCAGCTCACCAAACAGGGTTCGGGAGCAGTACTTC CASSPNRVREQYF few TRBJ2-7 NA TRBV18
TGTGCCAGCAGGGACAGTAGATATGGCTACACCTTC CASRDSRYGYTF NA TRBJ1-2 NA TRBV28
TGTGCCAGCAGCCCCGGACTAGCGGGTGTGGAGACCCAGTACTTC CASSPGLAGVETQYF NA TRBJ2-5 TRBD2 TRBV14
TGTGCCAGCAGGGTGGGGAGAGGGTCCTCGTCCGTACACGAGCAGTACTTC CASRVGRGSSSVHEQYF once TRBJ2-7 NA TRBV2
TGTGCCAGCAGCCCCACCCGGGACAGGGGGCCGAACACTGAAGCTTTCTTT CASSPTRDRGPNTEAFF NA TRBJ1-1 TRBD1 TRBV7-6
TGTGCCAGCAGTACCTATAATAGGGTGAAGCAGTACTTC CASSTYNRVKQYF NA TRBJ2-7 NA TRBV27
TGTGCCAGCCCCCTCGAAGGGGTATATAATGAAAAACTGTTTTTT CASPLEGVYNEKLFF NA TRBJ1-4 NA TRBV5-8
TGTGCCAGCAGCGCCGGGACAACTCCTAACGAGCAGTACTTC CASSAGTTPNEQYF NA TRBJ2-7 NA TRBV5-6
TGTGCCAGCAGCCTCCTGACCCAGGGGGCCACCCCGCAGTACTTC CASSLLTQGATPQYF NA TRBJ2-7 TRBD1 TRBV5-4
TGTGCCAGCAGCCAAGGGGGAATCTACGAGCAGTACTTC CASSQGGIYEQYF NA TRBJ2-7 NA TRBV27
TGCAGCGTCCCGAATGGGGGACACTCCTACAATGAGCAGTTCTTC CSVPNGGHSYNEQFF NA TRBJ2-1 NA TRBV29-1
TGCGCCAGCAGCCAAGATTCACTGGAGAACACTGAAGCTTTCTTT CASSQDSLENTEAFF once TRBJ1-1 NA TRBV4-1
TGTGCCAGCAGCCATCGACTAGCGGAACTACAAGAGACCCAGTACTTC CASSHRLAELQETQYF NA TRBJ2-5 TRBD2 TRBV5-4
TGTGCCAGCAGTCCGCGGACTAGCGGGAGGGTTTACGAGCAGTACTTC CASSPRTSGRVYEQYF NA TRBJ2-7 TRBD2 TRBV27
TGCGCCAGCAGCCAAGGGGGTACTAATGAAAAACTGTTTTTT CASSQGGTNEKLFF NA TRBJ1-4 NA TRBV4-1
TGTGCCAGCAGCTTAGCCCCGGGGTCTGGGTATGAGCAGTTCTTC CASSLAPGSGYEQFF NA TRBJ2-1 NA TRBV11-2
TGTGCCAGCAGTTTACTAGGTAATCAGCCCCAGCATTTT CASSLLGNQPQHF NA TRBJ1-5 NA TRBV27
TGTGCCAGCAGTAGGGGGCAAGAGACCCAGTACTTC CASSRGQETQYF NA TRBJ2-5 NA TRBV27
TGTGCCAGCAGCTTACCCGGGACTACTCAAGAGACCCAGTACTTC CASSLPGTTQETQYF NA TRBJ2-5 TRBD2 TRBV5-5
TGTGCCTGGAGCCTGACAGTCAAGGGCACAGATACGCAGTATTTT CAWSLTVKGTDTQYF NA TRBJ2-3 NA TRBV30
TGTGCCTGGAGTCAGGGCTCCAACTCCTACAATGAGCAGTTCTTC CAWSQGSNSYNEQFF NA TRBJ2-1 NA TRBV30
TGTGCCAGCAGCTTAGGATTGGGAGCAAACTCCTACAATGAGCAGTTCTTC CASSLGLGANSYNEQFF NA TRBJ2-1 NA TRBV11-2
TGCGCCAGCAGCCAACCGCGACAGGGCCCGAACACCGGGGAGCTGTTTTTT CASSQPRQGPNTGELFF NA TRBJ2-2 TRBD1 TRBV4-1
TGCAGCGCGCTAGGAGAGTATGGCTACACCTTC CSALGEYGYTF NA TRBJ1-2 NA TRBV29-1